The 17 T cell receptor beta chains presented below share a single source sample, sequenced in a study of breast tumors, draining lymph nodes, adjacent tissues. The lymph nodes were axillary draining lymph nodes from breast cancer patients. TCRdb reprocessed the multiplex PCR reads via MiXCR and lists one record per CDR3 protein. Of some 100,000 distinct CDR3 sequences in the sample, about 20% were seen once. Sequencing was done on a sample of axillary lymph node tissue. These receptors were taken from a female donor with breast cancer. Some clones in this sample may be carry-over from other donors' samples.

The V and J genes are TRBV27 and TRBJ2-3; the match to TRBD1 covers 8 bases. V shed 5 bases and J 4 bases; nucleotides not matched to a gene: 11. CDR3 length: 16 residues. The germline V gene encodes CDR1 MNHEY and CDR2 SMNVEV (reference sequence). CDR3 coding DNA: TGTGCCAGCAGTCATCTAGGACAGGGAGTGTCAGATACGCAGTATTTT. This gives the protein CASSHLGQGVSDTQYF.

The gene calls are TRBV20-1 and TRBJ2-7, with 9 bases lining up with TRBD2. Germline V CDR1 and CDR2: DFQATT, SNEGSKA (reference sequence). This CDR3 has 17 residues. V dropped 5 bases and J dropped 0; count of bases not matched to a gene: 14. The CDR3 nucleotides are TGCAGTGCTTCCAGGGGAGGGGCGGGAGGGAGCTCCTACGAGCAGTACTTC. Its translation: CSASRGGAGGSSYEQYF.

There are many counts of this clonotype. The rearrangement links TRBV10-3 to TRBJ1-2; D is uncertain. Germline V gene data show CDR1 as ENHRY and CDR2 as SYGVKD. There are 14 residues in the CDR3. V shed 4 bases and J shed 4 bases, with 13 bases lying between them. The CDR3 DNA is TGTGCCATCAGTGGACGCGGGGATCCCTATGGCTACACCTTC. It is translated as CAISGRGDPYGYTF.

At least ten counts were recorded for this clonotype. V usage is TRBV12-3 or TRBV12-4 and J usage is TRBJ1-6; D remains ambiguous. The length of the CDR3 is 16 residues. V was trimmed by 6 bases and J by 0 bases, leaving 12 bases between them. CDR3 sequence: CASRGGRSSYNSPLHF. The CDR3 bases are TGTGCCAGCAGGGGAGGACGCAGCTCCTATAATTCACCCCTCCACTTT.

The sample holds many counts of this clonotype. J is TRBJ2-1 and V is TRBV20-1; D unclear. The CDR3 length is 12 residues. CDR1 is DFQATT, CDR2 SNEGSKA, per germline (reference sequence). V lost 7 bases to trimming and J lost 6 bases, with 13 bases between them. CDR3: CSGRGSINEQFF. For the CDR3, the DNA is TGCAGTGGTCGAGGATCAATCAATGAGCAGTTCTTC.

This clonotype has a count of ten or more. The V gene is TRBV20-1, the J gene TRBJ2-7, with a possible D match to TRBD2 (5 bases). This CDR3 has 13 residues. V was trimmed by 0 bases and J by 9 bases, leaving 15 bases between them. Germline V gene sequence: CDR1 DFQATT, CDR2 SNEGSKA (reference sequence). CDR3 protein: CSARDYLGAVQYF. Written as DNA, the CDR3 is TGCAGTGCTAGAGATTATTTGGGAGCAGTGCAGTACTTC.

Ten or more counts support this clonotype. The chain has TRBV11-2 and TRBJ2-3, with unresolved D. CDR3 length equals 14 residues. V lost 0 bases and J lost 4, with 8 bases in between. Germline V gene sequence: CDR1 SGHAT, CDR2 FQNNGV. This chain's CDR3 is CASSLDLAADTQYF. In nucleotides, the CDR3 is TGTGCCAGCAGCTTAGATTTGGCCGCAGATACGCAGTATTTT.

This clonotype was seen at least ten times. This chain uses TRBV7-2 with TRBJ2-3; 9 bases match TRBD2. Germline assignment: CDR1 SGHTA and CDR2 FQGNSA. CDR3 size: 15 residues. V trimming: 1 base; J trimming: 3 bases; junction bases outside the gene matches: 2. CDR3 nucleotides: TGTGCCAGCAGCTTAGTAGCGGGAGTTACAGATACGCAGTATTTT. As protein: CASSLVAGVTDTQYF.

As regards this clonotype: A much larger clone lies a single base off, so this may be a read error. V and J are TRBV19 and TRBJ1-5; the D gene is possibly TRBD1 (5 bases). Trimming cost V 11 bases and J 0 bases, with 17 bases left between them. CDR1 and CDR2 from the germline V gene are LNHDA and SQIVND (reference sequence). The CDR3 has 15 residues. The CDR3, as DNA: TGTGCCCGTAATCCCAGGGAAAATAGCAATCAGCCCCAGCATTTT. This encodes CARNPRENSNQPQHF.

At least ten counts were recorded for this clonotype. This chain joins TRBV6-2 or TRBV6-3 and TRBJ2-7; 12 positions agree with TRBD1. The CDR3 covers 16 residues. The junction had 9 bases not matched to a gene; V was cut back by 5 bases and J by 4 bases. Per the germline V gene, CDR1 is MNHEY and CDR2 is SVGEGT. This CDR3 is CASSPRGTGGLYEQYF. Here the CDR3 DNA reads TGTGCCAGCAGTCCCCGGGGGACAGGGGGCTTGTACGAGCAGTACTTC.

The chain has TRBV12-3 or TRBV12-4 and TRBJ2-2, with no clear D. V was cut by 1 base and J by 4 bases, with 4 bases left in between. The CDR3 spans 13 residues. DNA of the CDR3: TGTGCCAGCAGTTTAGTCCTCACCGGGGAGCTGTTTTTT. Protein sequence: CASSLVLTGELFF.

This clonotype was seen at least ten times. This rearrangement joins TRBV9 to TRBJ2-6; maybe TRBD2 (7 bases). V was clipped by 7 bases and J by 0 bases, with 11 bases between them. Germline V gene data show CDR1 as SGDLS and CDR2 as YYNGEE. This CDR3 region has 15 residues. The CDR3 DNA reads TGTGCCAGCTGGGGGGGCCACTCTGGGGCCAACGTCCTGACTTTC. It codes for CASWGGHSGANVLTF.

About this clonotype: This may be a read error: a much more frequent sequence differs by one nucleotide. In nucleotides, the CDR3 is TGTGCCGGCAGTGGGAACAGCCGCGGCCCCCTCCACTTT. Encoded protein: CAGSGNSRGPLHF. The rearrangement links TRBV3-1 to TRBJ1-6; D remains unclear. This CDR3 region has 13 residues. Germline CDR1 LGHDT, CDR2 YNNKEL (reference sequence).

As regards this clonotype: Being one base from a much bigger clone, this may be a read error. The J gene is TRBJ2-1, the V gene TRBV20-1; D not resolved. Looked up from germline, CDR1 is DFQATT and CDR2 is SNEGSKA (reference sequence). Trimming stripped 0 bases from V and 6 bases from J, with 18 bases between. The CDR3 is made up of 16 amino acids. In DNA, the CDR3 is TGCAGTGCTAGAGATGCGAGAGCCGAAGGCCGCAATGAGCAGTTCTTC. Translating gives CSARDARAEGRNEQFF.

The rearrangement joins TRBV6-1 to TRBJ1-4; D is undetermined. Trimming took 2 bases from V and 8 from J, leaving 9 bases between them. CDR1 and CDR2 (germline): MNHNS, SASEGT. The CDR3 consists of 13 residues. CDR3 DNA sequence: TGTGCCAGCAGTGAATTCCCGGGAGAAAAACTGTTTTTT. Translation gives CASSEFPGEKLFF.

The V gene is TRBV19, the J gene TRBJ2-4; D is uncertain. Trimming took off 5 bases at V and 5 bases at J, with 13 bases between the two ends. CDR3 length: 14 amino acids. Germline V gives CDR1 LNHDA, CDR2 SQIVND (reference sequence). The CDR3 DNA reads TGTGCCAGTAGTCCAGGCGCGGTCCAAAACATTCAGTACTTC. This gives the protein CASSPGAVQNIQYF.

At least ten counts were recorded for this clonotype. The chain couples TRBV7-2 to TRBJ2-1; D perhaps matches TRBD1 (6 bases). Germline values: CDR1 SGHTA, CDR2 FQGNSA. The V end lost 6 bases, the J end lost 3 bases, and 15 bases lay between the germline ends. CDR3 size: 15 residues. CDR3: CASRPGTWGYNEQFF. For the CDR3, the DNA is TGTGCCAGCAGGCCCGGGACATGGGGCTACAATGAGCAGTTCTTC.